This TCR beta chain was obtained from a study of post-analysis software for immune sequencing data. Points from the study as a whole: Five TRBV segments, including TRBV5-6, TRBV5-1 and TRBV20-1, were more frequent in patients than controls. Versus controls, multiple sclerosis patients showed significantly lower diversity (normalized Chao1).

CDR3 length: 13 residues. Germline CDR1 and CDR2: SGHTA and FQGNSA. The ends were cut back, 2 bases at V and 1 base at J, with 5 bases in the middle. This clonotype occurred a few times. Its antigen is not identified. Researchers reported that TCR beta cDNA libraries carried unique molecular identifiers. The source material, about 0.95 to 11 million T cells, gave rise to about 500,000 cDNA molecules. Each CDR3 protein is one row after TCRdb ran MiXCR on the PCR reads. This table has just over 250,000 distinct CDR3 sequences, approximately 34% appearing once. V is TRBV7-2 and J is TRBJ1-1; D not certain. The TCR originated in a girl under 18 with multiple sclerosis. Specimen: blood. CDR3 residues: CASSLIRNTEAFF. CDR3 in DNA: TGTGCCAGCAGCTTAATAAGGAACACTGAAGCTTTCTTT.